This TCR beta chain originates from a study of T cell changes during pregnancy in multiple sclerosis. V was pared by 2 bases and J by 1 base, with 9 bases of the junction left unmatched. The length of the CDR3 is 16 residues. The germline V gene has CDR1 SQVTM and CDR2 ANQGSEA. Clones were read by immunoSEQ multiplex PCR, and TCRdb kept only the in-frame ones, dropping some. The repertoire holds around 55,000 clones, with approximately 90% as singletons. This TCR came from a female donor with multiple sclerosis, enrolled in a pregnancy study. Sequenced here: CD4+ T cells from peripheral blood mononuclear cells, sampled in the first trimester of pregnancy. The rearrangement uses TRBV29-1 and TRBJ2-7, with 9 nucleotides matching TRBD1. This chain's CDR3 is CSVENTGGGKSYEQYF. The CDR3, as DNA: TGCAGCGTTGAAAACACAGGGGGCGGAAAGTCCTACGAGCAGTACTTC.